The next 26 T cell receptor beta chains were all read from a single sample in a study of blood T cells in healthy people across ages. Together with a sample-barcoded 5' primer, a J-beta primer mix was included in a second PCR lasting roughly 7 to 11 cycles. From the 5' RACE reads, TCRdb called clonotypes with MiXCR, one entry per CDR3 protein. The sample yields more than 900,000 distinct CDR3 sequences, almost 25% seen once. The same specimen was also included in a second study, on T cells of mothers and their children.

Sequenced input: blood. Receptors were obtained from a girl aged 2-10 years in good health.

This clonotype was observed a few times. This sequence joins TRBV28 and TRBJ2-5, with D possibly being TRBD2 (5 bases). V shed 6 bases and J shed 4 bases, with 12 bases lying between them. The CDR3 extends over 13 amino acids. Germline V gene lookup returns CDR1 MDHEN and CDR2 SYDVKM. The CDR3 region is CASRIQGGETQYF. CDR3 coding DNA: TGTGCCAGCAGGATACAAGGAGGAGAGACCCAGTACTTC.

The rearrangement uses TRBV20-1 and TRBJ2-3; 7 nucleotides match TRBD2. Per germline, CDR1 DFQATT and CDR2 SNEGSKA (reference sequence). This CDR3 is built from 15 residues. V shed 1 base, J shed 7 bases, and the junction held 11 bases outside the gene matches. The CDR3 protein is CSARAGTGGIYTQYF. The CDR3 region has the DNA TGCAGTGCTAGAGCCGGAACGGGAGGAATCTATACGCAGTATTTT.

In its sample, this clonotype was seen a few times. The genes are TRBV7-8 and TRBJ2-5, with a possible D match to TRBD2 (6 bases). Germline V lookup: CDR1 SGHVS, CDR2 FQNEAQ. This CDR3 spans 15 amino acids. Deletions cut 5 bases from V and 7 bases from J, with 20 bases between. This CDR3 reads CASSPGTYAARTQYF. The CDR3 DNA is TGTGCCAGCAGCCCCGGGACTTACGCGGCTCGGACCCAGTACTTC.

On this clonotype: An end of the junction does not agree with germline; a read error may underlie this. The rearrangement links TRBV7-9 to TRBJ2-1; no firm D call. The CDR3 consists of 14 residues. The V gene's germline CDR1 is SEHNR and CDR2 FQNEAQ (reference sequence). The DNA for the CDR3 is TGTGCCAGCAGCCTAAGGTATCTTGGGGATGAACAGTTCTTC. Amino acid sequence: CASSLRYLGDEQFF. Based on the CDR3 plus reference TRBV7-9 and TRBJ2-1, the full variable domain is DTGVSQNPRHKITKRGQNVTFRCDPISEHNRLYWYRQTLGQGPEFLTYFQNEAQLEKSRLLSDRFSAERPKGSFSTLEIQRTEQGDSAMYLCASSLRYLGDEQFFGPGTRLTVL.

As concerns this clonotype: The CDR3 carries no conserved terminal phenylalanine or tryptophan, so it likely arises from a read error. The chain couples TRBV12-3 or TRBV12-4 to TRBJ1-5; no clear D gene. Trimming left V 3 bases short and J 2 bases short, with 5 bases between. The CDR3 is 13 residues long. CDR3 loop: CASSFAGNQPQHL. As DNA, the CDR3 is TGTGCCAGCAGTTTTGCAGGCAATCAGCCCCAGCATCTT.

This clonotype was seen only a few times. The V gene is TRBV3-1, the J gene TRBJ1-6, with unresolved D. Germline values: CDR1 LGHDT, CDR2 YNNKEL (reference sequence). The CDR3 covers 14 residues. Trimming removed 1 base at V and 8 bases at J, with 9 bases between. The CDR3 region has the DNA TGTGCCAGCAGCCAAGCTGGTGAGGATTCACCCCTCCACTTT. Its translation: CASSQAGEDSPLHF.

This clonotype was detected only a few times. The chain uses TRBV9 and TRBJ2-2; D perhaps matches TRBD2 (6 bases). Germline CDR1 SGDLS, CDR2 YYNGEE. Trimming removed 2 bases at V and 6 bases at J, with 11 bases between. The CDR3 has 14 residues. In DNA form, the CDR3 reads TGTGCCAGCAGCGTCAGTGGGGGGTCCGGGGAGCTGTTTTTT. The encoded protein is CASSVSGGSGELFF.

Note on this clonotype: This may come from a read error, since a much larger clone is one base off. V is TRBV27 and J is TRBJ2-1; D might be TRBD1 or TRBD2, each matching 5 bases. The V end lost 0 bases, the J end lost 12 bases, and 6 bases lay between the germline ends. The CDR3 loop spans 11 amino acids. The germline gives CDR1 MNHEY, CDR2 SMNVEV (reference sequence). The CDR3: CASSLSGVQFF. DNA of the CDR3: TGTGCCAGCAGTTTATCGGGGGTGCAGTTCTTC.

The chain employs TRBV7-3 and TRBJ2-5, with a weak D call TRBD2 (6 bases). Trimming stripped 5 bases from V and 2 bases from J, with 15 bases between. This CDR3 is built from 15 residues. CDR1 is SGHTA and CDR2 is FQGTGA in the germline V gene. CDR3 region: CASSPSPSGQETQYF. As DNA, the CDR3 is TGTGCCAGCAGCCCCAGTCCGAGCGGGCAAGAGACCCAGTACTTC.

This clonotype was seen a handful of times. The chain's CDR3 is CASSLFLAGGGYTEAFF. As DNA, the CDR3 is TGTGCCAGCAGCTTATTTTTGGCAGGGGGAGGGTACACTGAAGCTTTCTTT. V usage is TRBV7-2 and J usage is TRBJ1-1; 7 bases line up with TRBD1. The CDR3 spans 17 residues. The trim removed 2 bases at V and 3 bases at J, leaving 12 bases unmatched. Germline V gene lookup returns CDR1 SGHTA and CDR2 FQGNSA.

This clonotype turned up a few times. Compared with germline, one end of the junction differs, possibly owing to a read error. DNA of the CDR3: TGTGCTAGCAGCCGAGGGGGGGGAACTGAGCAGTTCTTC. Encoded protein: CASSRGGGTEQFF. V gene TRBV7-7 combines with J gene TRBJ2-1; possible D gene TRBD2, 7 bases. The germline V gene encodes CDR1 SSHAT and CDR2 FNYEAQ (reference sequence). This CDR3 comprises 13 residues.

The rearrangement joins TRBV6-5 to TRBJ2-5; 8 bases are shared with TRBD1. Germline V CDR1 and CDR2: MNHEY, SVGAGI. The CDR3 consists of 14 residues. V lost 8 bases, J lost 5 bases, and 10 bases stayed unmatched. CDR3 in DNA: TGTGCCAGCCGCCGGACAGGGATTGAGGAGACCCAGTACTTC. Residues: CASRRTGIEETQYF.

The V and J genes are TRBV2 and TRBJ2-5, with no clear D. V lost 4 bases, J lost 2 bases, and 8 bases lay in between. Germline lookup yields CDR1 SNHLY and CDR2 FYNNEI. The length of the CDR3 is 13 residues. CDR3 coding DNA: TGTGCCAGCAGTGTCAGTATTCAAGAGACCCAGTACTTC. Translating gives CASSVSIQETQYF.

The gene calls are TRBV27 and TRBJ1-2, with TRBD1 matching over 7 bases. V dropped 5 bases and J dropped 8; count of bases not matched to a gene: 8. The CDR3 runs 13 residues. Germline values: CDR1 MNHEY, CDR2 SMNVEV (reference sequence). As DNA, the CDR3 is TGTGCCAGCAGTCCACTAGGGGGCTGGGGCTACACCTTC. Amino acids: CASSPLGGWGYTF.

A note on this clonotype: Relative to the germline gene, one junction end is altered; a read error may explain this. The chain links TRBV9 to TRBJ2-1, with unresolved D. CDR1 is SGDLS, CDR2 YYNGEE, per germline. This CDR3 contains 15 residues. The CDR3 region is CASTTTGALYNERFF. The CDR3 region has the DNA TGTGCCAGCACGACGACTGGCGCCCTCTACAATGAGCGGTTCTTC. The full variable domain, rest sourced from reference TRBV9 and TRBJ2-1, is DSGVTQTPKHLITATGQRVTLRCSPRSGDLSVYWYQQSLDQGLQFLIQYYNGEERAKGNILERFSAQQFPDLHSELNLSSLELGDSALYFCASTTTGALYNERFFGPGTRLTVL.

This clonotype was seen only a few times. The V call is TRBV7-2, the J call TRBJ1-4; D not certain. Germline CDR1 reads SGHTA; CDR2 reads FQGNSA. The CDR3 runs to 15 residues. V was trimmed by 4 bases and J by 6 bases, leaving 15 bases between them. The CDR3, as DNA: TGTGCCAGCAGCTCGTTCCTTGGGTTAGATGAAAAACTGTTTTTT. Its protein product is CASSSFLGLDEKLFF.

CDR3 amino acids: CASGTTGKHEQFF. CDR3 nucleotides: TGTGCCAGCGGTACGACAGGGAAACATGAGCAGTTCTTC. This rearrangement joins TRBV27 to TRBJ2-1; 7 bases are shared with TRBD1. The CDR3 length is 13 residues. Germline V CDR1 and CDR2: MNHEY, SMNVEV (reference sequence). Trimming cost V 8 bases and J 8 bases; bases outside gene matches: 9.

This sequence joins TRBV29-1 and TRBJ1-1, with D maybe TRBD1 (5 bases). The CDR3 totals 12 residues. The V gene's germline CDR1 is SQVTM and CDR2 ANQGSEA. V was cut by 7 bases and J by 5 bases, with 14 bases left in between. CDR3: CSALGGGTEAFF. The CDR3 DNA reads TGCAGCGCCCTGGGGGGAGGAACTGAAGCTTTCTTT.

This clonotype has more than one count but fewer than ten. V usage is TRBV29-1 and J usage is TRBJ1-1, with 11 bases matching TRBD1. Per the germline V gene, CDR1 is SQVTM and CDR2 is ANQGSEA. This CDR3 spans 13 amino acids. The ends lost 7 bases at V and 5 bases at J; junction bases unmatched: 6. The CDR3 coding sequence is TGCAGCGGTGGACAGGGGGCGAGGACTGAAGCTTTCTTT. It yields the protein CSGGQGARTEAFF.

The chain joins TRBV3-1 to TRBJ1-5, with 7 bases lining up with TRBD1. Germline CDR1 and CDR2: LGHDT and YNNKEL (reference sequence). The CDR3 contains 14 residues. Unmatched junction bases numbered 7, after V lost 4 bases and J lost 7 bases. This CDR3 reads CASSLRQGEQPQHF. CDR3 nucleotide sequence: TGTGCCAGCAGCCTCCGACAGGGAGAACAGCCCCAGCATTTT.

The J gene is TRBJ2-5, the V gene TRBV2, with D maybe TRBD1 (6 bases). V was cut by 6 bases and J by 4 bases, with 12 bases left in between. CDR1 is SNHLY and CDR2 is FYNNEI in the germline V gene. This CDR3 has 13 amino acids. The CDR3 DNA is TGTGCCAGCAGGAGAGGGGACACAGAGACCCAGTACTTC. Translating it yields CASRRGDTETQYF.

This clonotype was counted ten times or more. CDR3 residues: CAISEGYEQYF. CDR3 sequence (DNA): TGTGCCATCAGTGAGGGCTACGAGCAGTACTTC. The rearrangement joins TRBV10-3 to TRBJ2-7; D gene unclear. Trimming took 2 bases from V and 3 from J, leaving 2 bases between them. The CDR3 is made up of 11 amino acids. Per germline, CDR1 ENHRY and CDR2 SYGVKD.

This clonotype has just one count. This sequence joins TRBV12-3 or TRBV12-4 and TRBJ2-7, with a weak D call TRBD2 (5 bases). This CDR3 spans 18 amino acids. V lost 1 base and J 3 bases, leaving 22 bases between the germline ends. The CDR3 DNA follows: TGTGCCAGCAGTTTAGGGTTGAGCTTCGGGATGGAAGGCTACGAGCAGTACTTC. Its protein is CASSLGLSFGMEGYEQYF.

This clonotype was seen a handful of times. The rearrangement uses TRBV14 and TRBJ1-1; D might be TRBD1 (5 bases). With 5 bases removed from V and 0 bases from J, the gap between germline ends came to 16 bases. The CDR3 length is 16 residues. Germline V gene lookup returns CDR1 SGHDN and CDR2 FVKESK. CDR3 sequence: CASSYTAGRVNTEAFF. The CDR3 DNA sequence: TGTGCCAGCAGCTATACCGCGGGGCGAGTGAACACTGAAGCTTTCTTT.

This clonotype was recorded at least ten times. V usage is TRBV5-1 and J usage is TRBJ2-5; D is ambiguous. The better agreement between TRBJ2-7 and the DNA end casts doubt on the J call. The CDR3 is made up of 14 amino acids. The germline V gene encodes CDR1 SGHRS and CDR2 YFSETQ. This CDR3 is CASSLGRVSYEQYF. The CDR3 DNA reads TGCGCCAGCAGCTTGGGACGGGTTTCCTACGAGCAGTACTTC.

As for this clonotype: At one of its ends the junction is not consistent with the germline gene, which may arise from a read error. V and J are TRBV5-1 and TRBJ2-5; D uncertain. The CDR3 is made up of 17 amino acids. CDR1 and CDR2 (germline): SGHRS, YFSETQ. The CDR3 DNA reads as TGCGCCAACAGCCCATGGGAAGGGTTGAACCAAGGGGAGACCCAGTACTTC. The encoded protein is CANSPWEGLNQGETQYF.